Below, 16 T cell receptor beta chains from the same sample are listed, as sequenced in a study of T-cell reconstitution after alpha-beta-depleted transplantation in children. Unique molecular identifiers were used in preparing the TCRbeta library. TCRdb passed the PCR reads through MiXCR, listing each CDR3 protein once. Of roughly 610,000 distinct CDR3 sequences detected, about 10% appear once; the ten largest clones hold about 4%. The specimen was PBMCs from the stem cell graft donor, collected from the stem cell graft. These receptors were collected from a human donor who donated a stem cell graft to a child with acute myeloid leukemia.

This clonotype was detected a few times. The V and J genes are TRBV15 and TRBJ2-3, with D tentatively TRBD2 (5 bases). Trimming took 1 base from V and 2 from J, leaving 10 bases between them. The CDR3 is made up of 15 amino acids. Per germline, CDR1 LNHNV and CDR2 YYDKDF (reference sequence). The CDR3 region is CATSRVRGATDTQYF. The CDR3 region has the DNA TGTGCCACCAGCAGAGTCCGGGGTGCCACAGATACGCAGTATTTT.

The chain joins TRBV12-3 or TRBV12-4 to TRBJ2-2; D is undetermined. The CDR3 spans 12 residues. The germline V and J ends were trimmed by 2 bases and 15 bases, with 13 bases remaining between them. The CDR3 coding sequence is TGTGCCAGCAGTTTAAGGGTGGGGAAGGTGTTTTTT. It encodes CASSLRVGKVFF.

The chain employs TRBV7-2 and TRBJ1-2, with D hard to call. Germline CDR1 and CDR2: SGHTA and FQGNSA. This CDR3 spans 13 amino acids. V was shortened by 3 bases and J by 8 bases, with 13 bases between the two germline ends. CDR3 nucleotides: TGTGCCAGCAGCTTCGACGGGAGTAAGGGCTACACCTTC. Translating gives CASSFDGSKGYTF.

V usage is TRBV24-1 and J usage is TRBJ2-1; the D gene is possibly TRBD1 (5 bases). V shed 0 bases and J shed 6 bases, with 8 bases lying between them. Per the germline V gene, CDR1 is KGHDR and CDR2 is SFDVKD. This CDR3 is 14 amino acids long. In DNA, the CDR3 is TGTGCCACCAGTGATTTGGGACAACCCAATGAGCAGTTCTTC. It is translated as CATSDLGQPNEQFF.

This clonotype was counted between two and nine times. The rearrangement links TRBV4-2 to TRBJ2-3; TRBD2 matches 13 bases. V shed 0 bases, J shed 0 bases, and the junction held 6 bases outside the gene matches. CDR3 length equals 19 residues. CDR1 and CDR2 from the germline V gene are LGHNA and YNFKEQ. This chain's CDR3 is CASSQDWTSGGSSTDTQYF. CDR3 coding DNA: TGTGCCAGCAGCCAAGATTGGACTAGCGGGGGTTCTAGCACAGATACGCAGTATTTT.

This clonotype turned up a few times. In DNA, the CDR3 is TGTGCCAGCAGTTGGACAGCAGGGTTCAGGGAAGCTTTCTTT. Its protein product is CASSWTAGFREAFF. V and J are TRBV28 and TRBJ1-1, with D possibly TRBD1 on 6 matching bases. The CDR3 spans 14 residues. Trimming left V 4 bases short and J 8 bases short, with 17 bases between. Germline loops: CDR1 MDHEN, CDR2 SYDVKM. Full variable domain (remainder filled in from reference TRBV28 and TRBJ1-1): DVKVTQSSRYLVKRTGEKVFLECVQDMDHENMFWYRQDPGLGLRLIYFSYDVKMKEKGDIPEGYSVSREKKERFSLILESASTNQTSMYLCASSWTAGFREAFFGQGTRLTVV.

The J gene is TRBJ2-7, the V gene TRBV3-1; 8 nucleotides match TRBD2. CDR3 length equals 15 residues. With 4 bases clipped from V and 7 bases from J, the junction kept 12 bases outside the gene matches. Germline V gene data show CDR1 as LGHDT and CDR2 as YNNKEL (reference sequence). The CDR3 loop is CASSPRVAGSKEQYF. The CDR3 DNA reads TGTGCCAGCAGCCCCCGGGTAGCGGGGTCTAAAGAGCAGTACTTC.

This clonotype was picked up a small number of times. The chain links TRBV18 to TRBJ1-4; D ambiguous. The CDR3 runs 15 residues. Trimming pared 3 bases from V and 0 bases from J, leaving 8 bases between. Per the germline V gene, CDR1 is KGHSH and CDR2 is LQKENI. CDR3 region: CASSPQAPTNEKLFF. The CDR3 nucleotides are TGTGCCAGCTCACCCCAGGCACCAACTAATGAAAAACTGTTTTTT.

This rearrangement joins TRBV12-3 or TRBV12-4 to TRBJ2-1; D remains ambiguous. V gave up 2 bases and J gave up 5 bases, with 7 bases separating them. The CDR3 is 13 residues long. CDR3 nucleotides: TGTGCCAGCAGTTTAAGGGAAGACAATGAGCAGTTCTTC. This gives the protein CASSLREDNEQFF.

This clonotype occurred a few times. The CDR3 nucleotides are TGTGCCAGCAGCTCTATGGGGGGCGCTGGGGCCAACGTCCTGACTTTC. Its protein product is CASSSMGGAGANVLTF. The chain recombines TRBV12-3 or TRBV12-4 with TRBJ2-6; D may match TRBD1 or TRBD2 (6 bases each). CDR3 length: 16 residues. The V and J ends lost 6 bases and 2 bases respectively, with 14 bases between them.

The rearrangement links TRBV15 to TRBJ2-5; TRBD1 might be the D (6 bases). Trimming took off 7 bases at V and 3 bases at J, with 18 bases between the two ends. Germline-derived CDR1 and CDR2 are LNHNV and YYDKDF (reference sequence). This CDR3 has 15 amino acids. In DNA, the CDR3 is TGTGCCACCATGAACTACAGGGCCTCTGAAGAGACCCAGTACTTC. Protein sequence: CATMNYRASEETQYF.

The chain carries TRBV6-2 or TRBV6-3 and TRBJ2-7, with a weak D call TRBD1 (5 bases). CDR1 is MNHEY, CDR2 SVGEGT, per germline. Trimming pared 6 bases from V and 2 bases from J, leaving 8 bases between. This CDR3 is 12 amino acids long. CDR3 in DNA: TGTGCCAGCAGAGGGGCAGCCTACGAGCAGTACTTC. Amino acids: CASRGAAYEQYF.

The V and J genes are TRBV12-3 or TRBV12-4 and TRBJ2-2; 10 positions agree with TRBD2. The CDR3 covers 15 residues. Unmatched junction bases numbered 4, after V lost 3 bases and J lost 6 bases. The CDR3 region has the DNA TGTGCCAGCAGTTTCCTGGGACTAGCGCCCGGGGAGCTGTTTTTT. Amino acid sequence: CASSFLGLAPGELFF.

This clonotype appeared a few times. The CDR3 coding sequence is TGTGCCAGCAGCTCGACAGGGGGATTTGAAAAACTGTTTTTT. Translated: CASSSTGGFEKLFF. The rearrangement uses TRBV7-2 and TRBJ1-4, with 9 positions matching TRBD1. Germline-derived CDR1 and CDR2 are SGHTA and FQGNSA. The length of the CDR3 is 14 residues. V was pared by 4 bases and J by 7 bases, with 4 bases of the junction left unmatched.

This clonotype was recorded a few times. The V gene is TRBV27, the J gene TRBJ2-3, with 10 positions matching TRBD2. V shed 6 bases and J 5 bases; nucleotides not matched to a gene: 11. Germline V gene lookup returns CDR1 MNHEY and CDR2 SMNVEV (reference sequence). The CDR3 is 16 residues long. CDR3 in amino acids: CASRGSGASGRDTQYF. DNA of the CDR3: TGTGCCAGCAGAGGTTCTGGGGCTAGCGGGAGAGATACGCAGTATTTT.

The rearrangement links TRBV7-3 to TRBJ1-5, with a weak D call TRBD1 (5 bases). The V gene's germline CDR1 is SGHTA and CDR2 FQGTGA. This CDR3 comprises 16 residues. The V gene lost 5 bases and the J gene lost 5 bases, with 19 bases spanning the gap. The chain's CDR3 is CASSLLGRGVDQPQHF. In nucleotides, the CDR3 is TGTGCCAGCAGCCTGCTTGGCCGGGGCGTGGATCAGCCCCAGCATTTT. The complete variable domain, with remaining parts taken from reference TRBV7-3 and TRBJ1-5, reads GAGVSQTPSNKVTEKGKYVELRCDPISGHTALYWYRQSLGQGPEFLIYFQGTGAADDSGLPNDRFFAVRPEGSVSTLKIQRTERGDSAVYLCASSLLGRGVDQPQHFGDGTRLSIL.